A single sample is the source of the 21 T cell receptor beta chains below, sequenced in a study of radiation and T cells in renal cell carcinoma. The time point here: baseline pretreatment blood. This sample's treatment: 15 Gy SBRT to primary tumor, nephrectomy 4 weeks later. Repertoires were generated with immunoSEQ multiplex PCR, while TCRdb's copy carries only in-frame clones and drops some. The sample comprises around 140,000 clones, over 65% of which are singletons, and approximately 24% rests with the top ten. The sample in question was blood, obtained from a patient whose treatment included radiotherapy and nephrectomy. The receptors derive from a woman aged 50 to 60 with renal cell carcinoma.

In its sample, this clone was seen once. This chain connects TRBV30 to TRBJ1-2; 9 positions match TRBD1. CDR1 GTSNPN and CDR2 SVGIG come from the germline V gene (reference sequence). Unmatched junction bases numbered 6, after V lost 2 bases and J lost 8 bases. There are 13 residues in the CDR3. The CDR3 spells CAWSPPGQGGYTF. CDR3 bases: TGTGCCTGGAGTCCCCCGGGACAGGGAGGCTACACCTTC.

The CDR3 DNA is TGTGCCAGCAGTGAATCTGATCAGCCCCAGCATTTT. Protein sequence: CASSESDQPQHF. The chain has TRBV25-1 and TRBJ1-5; no clear D. Germline assignment: CDR1 MGHDK and CDR2 SYGVNS. Trimming shortened V by 1 base and J by 5 bases, and 3 bases separated the two germline ends. CDR3 length equals 12 residues.

V and J are TRBV4-2 and TRBJ2-1; TRBD2 aligns across 7 bases. The V gene's germline CDR1 is LGHNA and CDR2 YNFKEQ. V dropped 3 bases and J dropped 3; count of bases not matched to a gene: 5. The CDR3 loop spans 15 amino acids. The CDR3 here is CASSHPGGVYNEQFF. The CDR3 DNA is TGTGCCAGCAGCCACCCGGGAGGCGTCTACAATGAGCAGTTCTTC.

The rearrangement uses TRBV5-1 and TRBJ1-1; a weak D match, TRBD1 (6 bases). CDR1 SGHRS and CDR2 YFSETQ come from the germline V gene. The V and J ends lost 4 bases and 3 bases respectively, with 19 bases between them. CDR3 size: 16 residues. DNA for the CDR3: TGCGCCAGCAGCCCCGGACAGCACGGGGAGTACACTGAAGCTTTCTTT. It codes for CASSPGQHGEYTEAFF.

J is TRBJ2-1 and V is TRBV18; D not certain. The V gene lost 6 bases and the J gene lost 6 bases, with 12 bases spanning the gap. This CDR3 comprises 13 residues. The germline CDR1 and CDR2 sequences are KGHSH and LQKENI. CDR3 sequence (DNA): TGTGCCAGCTCCCCGGGTGTTTCCAATGAGCAGTTCTTC. Protein product: CASSPGVSNEQFF.

The V gene is TRBV10-2, the J gene TRBJ2-3; 12 positions match TRBD2. CDR3 length: 16 amino acids. V shed 5 bases and J 2 bases; nucleotides not matched to a gene: 5. CDR1 and CDR2 (germline): WSHSY, SAAADI. CDR3 DNA: TGCGCCAGCAGTCACGGACTAGCGGGGACCACAGATACGCAGTATTTT. Its protein is CASSHGLAGTTDTQYF.

The V call is TRBV5-4, the J call TRBJ1-6, with D maybe TRBD1 (5 bases). The V end was cut by 4 bases, the J end by 7 bases, with 15 bases between. This CDR3 region has 15 residues. Germline V gives CDR1 SGHNT, CDR2 YYREEE (reference sequence). The chain's CDR3 is CASSSGHAENSPLHF. In nucleotides, the CDR3 is TGTGCCAGCAGCAGCGGACACGCAGAAAATTCACCCCTCCACTTT.

This clone was seen only a few times. The chain uses TRBV9 and TRBJ2-3, with 8 bases identical to TRBD2. This CDR3 spans 15 amino acids. The germline CDR1 and CDR2 sequences are SGDLS and YYNGEE. V was clipped by 4 bases and J by 2 bases; unmatched bases: 6. CDR3 loop: CASSYSGGATDTQYF. Written as DNA, the CDR3 is TGTGCCAGCAGCTACAGCGGGGGAGCCACAGATACGCAGTATTTT.

This chain uses TRBV5-1 with TRBJ2-4, with TRBD1 identical over 7 bases. Looked up from germline, CDR1 is SGHRS and CDR2 is YFSETQ. The CDR3 covers 13 residues. Trimming cost V 5 bases and J 6 bases; bases outside gene matches: 5. CDR3 amino acids: CASSSRQGNIQYF. The CDR3 nucleotides are TGCGCCAGCAGTTCGAGACAGGGAAACATTCAGTACTTC.

V is TRBV10-1 and J is TRBJ2-3; D unresolved. From germline, CDR1 is WNHNN and CDR2 SYGVQD (reference sequence). The V end lost 8 bases, the J end lost 6 bases, and 18 bases lay between the germline ends. The CDR3 spans 14 residues. DNA for the CDR3: TGCGCCAGCTCAGCACGCCAGCGTATCGATACGCAGTATTTT. Residues: CASSARQRIDTQYF.

The V gene is TRBV7-7, the J gene TRBJ2-2; D call uncertain. The CDR3 spans 12 residues. The germline gives CDR1 SSHAT, CDR2 FNYEAQ (reference sequence). Trimming removed 5 bases at V and 7 bases at J, with 8 bases between. The CDR3 loop is CASSPPGGELFF. Here the CDR3 DNA reads TGTGCCAGCAGCCCCCCGGGCGGGGAGCTGTTTTTT.

V usage is TRBV6-1 and J usage is TRBJ2-7, with D perhaps TRBD1 (6 bases). Germline V gene sequence: CDR1 MNHNS, CDR2 SASEGT. With 1 base removed from V and 0 bases from J, the gap between germline ends came to 10 bases. The CDR3 spans 15 residues. The CDR3 is CASSEVGATSYEQYF. The CDR3 coding sequence is TGTGCCAGCAGTGAAGTGGGGGCTACCTCCTACGAGCAGTACTTC.

The gene calls are TRBV2 and TRBJ2-1; 12 nucleotides align to TRBD1. This CDR3 has 15 amino acids. Looked up from germline, CDR1 is SNHLY and CDR2 is FYNNEI. V dropped 2 bases and J dropped 7; count of bases not matched to a gene: 3. CDR3 protein: CASSELGQGANEQFF. CDR3 nucleotides: TGTGCCAGCAGTGAATTGGGACAGGGGGCGAATGAGCAGTTCTTC.

A few counts support this clone. The J gene is TRBJ1-1, the V gene TRBV19; D is unresolved. From germline, CDR1 is LNHDA and CDR2 SQIVND (reference sequence). CDR3 length: 13 amino acids. V was clipped by 0 bases and J by 8 bases, with 10 bases between them. In DNA form, the CDR3 reads TGTGCCAGTAGTATAGATCGGACGGGCGAAGCTTTCTTT. It translates to CASSIDRTGEAFF.

This chain joins TRBV19 and TRBJ2-7; 11 bases are shared with TRBD1. The CDR3 extends over 14 amino acids. Trimming cost V 6 bases and J 4 bases; bases outside gene matches: 5. Looked up from germline, CDR1 is LNHDA and CDR2 is SQIVND (reference sequence). CDR3 amino acids: CASSPDRGRYEQYF. CDR3 nucleotides: TGTGCCAGTAGCCCGGACAGGGGGCGATACGAGCAGTACTTC.

The gene calls are TRBV7-8 and TRBJ1-3, with TRBD1 as a possible D gene (6 bases). There are 15 residues in the CDR3. V was trimmed by 6 bases and J by 2 bases, leaving 14 bases between them. CDR1 and CDR2 from the germline V gene are SGHVS and FQNEAQ. CDR3 DNA: TGTGCCAGCAGGGAGGGAGGGGGTGCTGGAAACACCATATATTTT. Its translation: CASREGGGAGNTIYF.

The chain employs TRBV28 and TRBJ1-1; D is perhaps TRBD1 (5 bases). The CDR3 consists of 13 residues. Per germline, CDR1 MDHEN and CDR2 SYDVKM. V was cut by 6 bases and J by 1 base, with 9 bases left in between. The CDR3 bases are TGTGCCAGCAGCCGCGGGGGGAACACTGAAGCTTTCTTT. Amino acids: CASSRGGNTEAFF.

This chain uses TRBV5-1 with TRBJ2-5; a weak D match, TRBD1 (5 bases). This CDR3 comprises 14 residues. Germline-derived CDR1 and CDR2 are SGHRS and YFSETQ. Trimming removed 0 bases at V and 0 bases at J, with 6 bases between. The CDR3 DNA follows: TGCGCCAGCAGCTTGGCCAGGGACCAAGAGACCCAGTACTTC. Its translation: CASSLARDQETQYF. Based on the CDR3 plus reference TRBV5-1 and TRBJ2-5, the full variable domain is KAGVTQTPRYLIKTRGQQVTLSCSPISGHRSVSWYQQTPGQGLQFLFEYFSETQRNKGNFPGRFSGRQFSNSRSEMNVSTLELGDSALYLCASSLARDQETQYFGPGTRLLVL.

The rearrangement uses TRBV30 and TRBJ1-1, with D uncertain. With 5 bases removed from V and 1 base from J, the gap between germline ends came to 5 bases. The CDR3 runs 11 residues. In germline, CDR1 is GTSNPN, CDR2 SVGIG (reference sequence). In DNA form, the CDR3 reads TGTGCCTGGGGAGGGAACACTGAAGCTTTCTTT. Translated, it gives CAWGGNTEAFF.

J is TRBJ1-3 and V is TRBV30; D possibly corresponds to TRBD1 (5 bases). Germline CDR1 is GTSNPN and CDR2 is SVGIG (reference sequence). V was shortened by 7 bases and J by 2 bases, with 9 bases between the two germline ends. The CDR3 is 12 residues long. The CDR3 protein is CASQVTGNTIYF. The CDR3 DNA follows: TGTGCCTCACAGGTTACTGGAAACACCATATATTTT.

The genes are TRBV27 and TRBJ2-7; D uncertain. Looked up from germline, CDR1 is MNHEY and CDR2 is SMNVEV (reference sequence). The CDR3 is made up of 13 amino acids. V lost 3 bases to trimming and J lost 0 bases, with 6 bases between them. This chain's CDR3 is CASSLGLSYEQYF. The CDR3, as DNA: TGTGCCAGCAGTTTGGGCCTCTCCTACGAGCAGTACTTC.